This TCR beta chain was observed in a study of regulatory T cells in long-lasting Graves disease. Regarding time point: newly diagnosed GD, antithyroid drugs for less than 3 months. There was RNA extracted from PBMCs, and the TCR library was made from it. Study observations and caveats: Between persistent patients, more than 2,500 public clonotypes were shared, exceeding the roughly 940 shared between new patients. Segments TRBV28, TRBJ1-2 and TRBJ2-5 showed preferential usage in persistent disease.

The CDR3 has 16 amino acids. Germline CDR1 SGDLS, CDR2 YYNGEE. V was shortened by 3 bases and J by 2 bases, with 17 bases between the two germline ends. This clonotype was observed at least ten times. Its cognate antigen is unknown. In building TCR beta libraries, iRepertoire HTBI primers were used together with Arm-PCR of CDR3 regions. TCRdb reanalysed the multiplex PCR reads using MiXCR and keeps one entry per CDR3 protein. The sample lists approximately 270,000 distinct CDR3 sequences, around a sixth seen once, with approximately 15% in the top ten. These same data were also listed under a study on T cells in Graves' hyperthyroidism and ophthalmopathy. That source reports: Blood also carried most thyroid clonotypes expanded above 0.001.

The specimen was peripheral blood mononuclear cells (PBMCs), collected at new diagnosis, from a patient treated with antithyroid drugs. The V gene is TRBV9, the J gene TRBJ1-1, with D possibly being TRBD1 (6 bases). This clonotype originated in a woman younger than 45 with Graves disease. In nucleotides, the CDR3 is TGTGCCAGCAGCGCGGTCGGACAGCCGCCCAACACTGAAGCTTTCTTT. Amino acid sequence: CASSAVGQPPNTEAFF.